These 12 T cell receptor beta chains were all obtained from the same sample, sequenced in a study of identical twins (dated by TCRdb to the mid-2010s). Library preparation employed 5' RACE. The sequencer was an Illumina HiSeq 2000. TCRdb reworked the public reads: Q25 trimming with fastp, MiXCR clone assembly, productive beta chains retained. All rows with the same CDR3 protein become a single entry with the most common DNA and genes. The sample records some 760,000 distinct CDR3 sequences, about 20% of which are singletons. 13% of the sample is in the top ten clones. This sample was shared with a second study, whose subject was T cells expressing NK-cell markers.

Sequences were obtained from PBMCs. These receptors came from a woman under 30 in good health.

This clonotype showed up just a few times. This chain connects TRBV6-1 to TRBJ1-6; 9 bases are a match to TRBD1. The CDR3 runs 15 residues. With V trimmed by 6 bases and J by 8 bases, 8 bases remained unmatched. Looked up from germline, CDR1 is MNHNS and CDR2 is SASEGT. The CDR3 protein is CASSRGQGGHSPLHF. CDR3 sequence (DNA): TGTGCCAGCAGCCGGGGACAGGGCGGCCATTCACCCCTCCACTTT.

This clonotype was found a few times. The V gene is TRBV5-1, the J gene TRBJ2-1, with D possibly called TRBD1 or TRBD2 (6 bases each). Germline CDR1 is SGHRS and CDR2 is YFSETQ. V dropped 1 base and J dropped 3 bases, with 14 bases sitting between them. The CDR3 loop spans 16 amino acids. Written as DNA, the CDR3 is TGCGCCAGCAGCTTGAGTGGGGGGCGAAACTACAATGAGCAGTTCTTC. Translation gives CASSLSGGRNYNEQFF.

This clonotype turned up a few times. The chain links TRBV10-3 to TRBJ1-6; D ambiguous. In germline, CDR1 is ENHRY, CDR2 SYGVKD. This CDR3 contains 13 residues. Trimming took 2 bases from V and 9 from J, leaving 8 bases between them. The CDR3 DNA sequence: TGTGCCATCAGTGAGATGGGTACTTCACCCCTCCACTTT. The encoded protein is CAISEMGTSPLHF.

Only a few counts were recorded for this clonotype. This chain joins TRBV7-9 and TRBJ2-7; tentatively, D is TRBD1 (5 bases). This CDR3 is 14 amino acids long. The germline CDR1 and CDR2 sequences are SEHNR and FQNEAQ (reference sequence). V was pared by 8 bases and J by 4 bases, with 18 bases between. The CDR3: CASDSAQGLYEQYF. CDR3 in DNA: TGTGCCAGCGATTCGGCGCAGGGCCTATACGAGCAGTACTTC.

The chain carries TRBV5-1 and TRBJ2-7; D is unresolved. This CDR3 is 14 amino acids long. V lost 3 bases, J lost 6 bases, and 16 bases lay in between. Germline CDR1 is SGHRS and CDR2 is YFSETQ. The CDR3 protein is CASSSSVRWSEQYF. CDR3 coding DNA: TGCGCCAGCAGCTCTAGTGTCCGATGGAGCGAGCAGTACTTC.

This clonotype was seen more than once but under ten times. The J gene is TRBJ2-3, the V gene TRBV20-1; TRBD2 matches at 8 bases. Germline lookup yields CDR1 DFQATT and CDR2 SNEGSKA (reference sequence). Germline trimming cut 3 bases from V and 5 bases from J; bases unmatched to any gene: 7. This CDR3 is 14 amino acids long. CDR3 DNA: TGCAGTGCTAGCGAGCGGGGGTATAGAGATACGCAGTATTTT. It specifies CSASERGYRDTQYF.

J is TRBJ1-1 and V is TRBV7-2; D is possibly TRBD1 (5 bases). Trimming shortened V by 2 bases and J by 5 bases, and 9 bases separated the two germline ends. This CDR3 contains 13 residues. CDR1 is SGHTA, CDR2 FQGNSA, per germline. CDR3 residues: CASSLTEGTEAFF. Here the CDR3 DNA reads TGTGCCAGCAGCTTAACGGAGGGGACTGAAGCTTTCTTT.

The chain is built from TRBV6-6 and TRBJ2-1; perhaps TRBD2 as D (5 bases). CDR3 length equals 12 residues. Germline V lookup: CDR1 MNHNY, CDR2 SVGAGI (reference sequence). Trimming cost V 6 bases and J 9 bases, with 12 bases left between them. CDR3 amino acids: CASSILGGEQFF. Written as DNA, the CDR3 is TGTGCCAGCAGCATACTAGGTGGTGAGCAGTTCTTC.

This clonotype was detected a few times. This chain connects TRBV6-5 to TRBJ1-3; D gene ambiguous. V gave up 0 bases and J gave up 0 bases, with 12 bases separating them. This CDR3 region has 17 residues. Germline V gene sequence: CDR1 MNHEY, CDR2 SVGAGI. CDR3 in amino acids: CASSYSPAVSSGNTIYF. The CDR3 DNA reads TGTGCCAGCAGTTACTCCCCCGCGGTCAGCTCTGGAAACACCATATATTTT.

The J gene is TRBJ2-7, the V gene TRBV30, with 7 bases matching TRBD1. The V segment lost 1 base and the J segment 5 bases; nucleotides outside the gene matches: 2. From germline, CDR1 is GTSNPN and CDR2 SVGIG (reference sequence). This CDR3 spans 12 amino acids. CDR3 coding DNA: TGTGCCTGGAGTGGACAGGGTAACGAGCAGTACTTC. Translated: CAWSGQGNEQYF.

The J gene is TRBJ2-3, the V gene TRBV7-6, with unresolved D. The CDR3 sequence is 13 residues long. The V gene lost 5 bases and the J gene lost 4 bases, with 10 bases spanning the gap. Germline loops: CDR1 SGHVS, CDR2 FNYEAQ. CDR3 bases: TGTGCCAGCAGCGGCGAGTCTGCAGATACGCAGTATTTT. Protein: CASSGESADTQYF.

The rearrangement links TRBV12-3 or TRBV12-4 to TRBJ1-2; D perhaps matches TRBD1 (5 bases). The CDR3 is 15 amino acids. The germline V and J ends were trimmed by 0 bases and 4 bases, with 12 bases remaining between them. CDR3 bases: TGTGCCAGCAGTTTAGCCTTGGGACCTCTCTATGGCTACACCTTC. Translation: CASSLALGPLYGYTF.